Listed below are T cell receptor beta chains from one sample, sequenced in a study of spatial heterogeneity in lung cancer. TCRdb analysed the 5' RACE reads with MiXCR anew, one entry per CDR3 protein. Among 95,000 to 130,000 distinct CDR3 sequences listed, 10% to 15% were seen once. The sample in question was PBMCs, obtained at follow-up. These receptors were obtained from a male donor with early-stage non-small cell lung cancer. CDR3s include the opening cysteine and the closing phenylalanine or tryptophan. A D gene is named only where the DNA matches it firmly. The size field is filled for only some rows; it gives once, few, many or a size class.

V gene	J gene	D gene	clone size	CDR3 protein	CDR3 DNA
TRBV20-1	TRBJ1-6	.	many	CSAREAGDNSPLHF	TGCAGTGCTAGAGAGGCAGGGGATAATTCACCCCTCCACTTT
TRBV4-1	TRBJ2-1	TRBD1	.	CASSQGQGGGEQFF	TGCGCCAGCAGCCAGGGACAGGGAGGCGGTGAGCAGTTCTTC
TRBV5-1	TRBJ2-4	.	.	CASSQENIQYF	TGCGCCAGCAGCCAAGAAAACATTCAGTACTTC
TRBV6-2/TRBV6-3	TRBJ1-5	.	.	CASRYGGVGNQPQHF	TGTGCCAGCAGATACGGGGGGGTGGGCAATCAGCCCCAGCATTTT
TRBV5-1	TRBJ2-5	TRBD2	few	CASSPLPGLAGGRSETQYF	TGCGCCAGCAGCCCACTCCCGGGACTAGCGGGGGGCAGGTCGGAGACCCAGTACTTC
TRBV27	TRBJ1-6	.	few	CASTPYGDNSPLHF	TGTGCCAGCACCCCCTACGGGGATAATTCACCCCTCCACTTT
TRBV5-1	TRBJ1-2	.	many	CASSDSLPNGYTF	TGCGCCAGCAGTGACAGCCTACCGAATGGCTACACCTTC
TRBV6-1	TRBJ2-3	.	few	CASSEGLGDTDTQYF	TGTGCCAGCAGTGAAGGCTTGGGGGACACAGATACGCAGTATTTT
TRBV3-1	TRBJ1-2	TRBD1	few	CASSPDPWTGSSGYGYTF	TGTGCCAGCAGCCCTGACCCGTGGACAGGGTCATCGGGGTATGGCTACACCTTC
TRBV2	TRBJ1-5	.	.	CASKGFGNQPQHF	TGTGCCAGCAAGGGCTTCGGGAATCAGCCCCAGCATTTT
TRBV7-9	TRBJ2-7	TRBD1	.	CASSPVGTGDYEQYF	TGTGCCAGCAGCCCAGTTGGGACAGGGGACTACGAGCAGTACTTC
TRBV12-3/TRBV12-4	TRBJ2-5	TRBD2	few	CASRVGGGNQETQYF	TGTGCCAGCCGTGTTGGCGGGGGGAACCAAGAGACCCAGTACTTC